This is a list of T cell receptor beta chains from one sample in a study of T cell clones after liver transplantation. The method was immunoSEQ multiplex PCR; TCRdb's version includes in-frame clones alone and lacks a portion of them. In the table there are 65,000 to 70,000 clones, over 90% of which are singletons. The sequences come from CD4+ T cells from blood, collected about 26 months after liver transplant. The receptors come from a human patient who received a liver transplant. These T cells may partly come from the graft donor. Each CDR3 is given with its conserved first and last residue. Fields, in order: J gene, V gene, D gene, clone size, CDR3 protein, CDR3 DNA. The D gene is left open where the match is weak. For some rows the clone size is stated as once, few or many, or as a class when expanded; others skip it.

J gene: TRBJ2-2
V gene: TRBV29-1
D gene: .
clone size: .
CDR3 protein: CSVALPGELFF
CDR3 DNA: TGCAGCGTTGCCCTCCCCGGGGAGCTGTTTTTT

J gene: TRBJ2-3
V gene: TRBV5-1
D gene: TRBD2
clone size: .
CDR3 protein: CASSPGGNTDTQYF
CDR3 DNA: TGCGCCAGCAGCCCGGGGGGGAACACAGATACGCAGTATTTT

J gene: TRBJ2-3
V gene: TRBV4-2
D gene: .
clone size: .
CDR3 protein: CASSQDSRGSLDTQYF
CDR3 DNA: TGTGCCAGCAGCCAAGACAGTAGAGGCTCTCTAGATACGCAGTATTTT

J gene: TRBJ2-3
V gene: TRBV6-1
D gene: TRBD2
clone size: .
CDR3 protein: CASSEGSGGVRTSTDTQYF
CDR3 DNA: TGTGCCAGCAGTGAAGGGTCGGGGGGGGTCCGAACTAGCACAGATACGCAGTATTTT

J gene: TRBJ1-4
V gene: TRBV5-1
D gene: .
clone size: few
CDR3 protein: CASSSRGGGEKLFF
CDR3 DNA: TGCGCCAGCAGCTCCAGGGGCGGAGGTGAAAAACTGTTTTTT

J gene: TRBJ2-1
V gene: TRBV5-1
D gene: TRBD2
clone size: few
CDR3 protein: CASSFGLAGGHSYNEQFF
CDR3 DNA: TGCGCCAGCAGCTTCGGACTAGCGGGAGGCCACTCCTACAATGAGCAGTTCTTC

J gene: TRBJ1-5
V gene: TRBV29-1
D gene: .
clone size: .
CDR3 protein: CSAREGDNQPQHF
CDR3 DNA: TGCAGCGCCCGCGAGGGAGACAATCAGCCCCAGCATTTT

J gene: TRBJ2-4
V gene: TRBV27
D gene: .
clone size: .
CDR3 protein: CASSFDSRLAKNIQYF
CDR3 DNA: TGTGCCAGCAGTTTCGACAGCCGCTTAGCCAAAAACATTCAGTACTTC

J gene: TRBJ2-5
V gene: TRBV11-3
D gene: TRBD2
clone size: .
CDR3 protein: CASSFGLAGVGAETQYF
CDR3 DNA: TGTGCCAGCAGCTTCGGACTAGCGGGAGTGGGCGCGGAGACCCAGTACTTC

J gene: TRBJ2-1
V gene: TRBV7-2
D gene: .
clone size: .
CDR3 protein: CASSLRQDYNEQFF
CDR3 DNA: TGTGCCAGCAGCTTACGACAGGATTACAATGAGCAGTTCTTC

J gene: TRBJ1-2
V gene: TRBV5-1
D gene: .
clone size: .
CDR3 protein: CASSYDMIYDYTF
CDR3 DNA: TGCGCCAGCAGCTACGACATGATTTATGACTACACCTTC

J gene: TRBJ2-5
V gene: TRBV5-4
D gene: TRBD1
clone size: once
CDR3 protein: CASSQGQGGTQYF
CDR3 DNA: TGTGCCAGCAGCCAGGGACAGGGAGGGACCCAGTACTTC

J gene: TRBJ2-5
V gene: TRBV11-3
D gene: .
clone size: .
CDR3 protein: CASSPTQVGETQYF
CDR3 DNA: TGTGCCAGCAGCCCAACCCAGGTCGGGGAGACCCAGTACTTC

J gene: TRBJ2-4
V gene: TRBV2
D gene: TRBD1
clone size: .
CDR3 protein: CASRLTTGGKNIQYF
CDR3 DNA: TGTGCCAGCAGACTCACTACAGGGGGTAAAAACATTCAGTACTTC